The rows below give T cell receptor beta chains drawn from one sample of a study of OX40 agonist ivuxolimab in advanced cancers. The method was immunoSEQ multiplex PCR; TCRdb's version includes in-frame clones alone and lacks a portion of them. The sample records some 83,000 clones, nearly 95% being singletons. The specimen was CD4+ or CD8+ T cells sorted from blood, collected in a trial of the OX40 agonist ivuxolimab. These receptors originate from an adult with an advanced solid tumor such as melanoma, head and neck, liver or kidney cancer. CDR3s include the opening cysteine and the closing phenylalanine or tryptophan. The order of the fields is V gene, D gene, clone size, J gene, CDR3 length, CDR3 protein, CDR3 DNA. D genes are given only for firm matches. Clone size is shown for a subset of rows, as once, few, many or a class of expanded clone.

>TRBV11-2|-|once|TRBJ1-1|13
CASSDSLGTEAFF
TGTGCCAGCAGCGACTCCTTGGGCACTGAAGCTTTCTTT
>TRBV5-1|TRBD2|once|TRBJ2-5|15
CASSFTSGGSETQYF
TGCGCCAGCAGCTTCACTAGCGGGGGCTCAGAGACCCAGTACTTC
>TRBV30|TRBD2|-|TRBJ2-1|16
CAWRTSASGRRNEQFF
TGTGCCTGGAGGACGAGTGCTAGCGGGAGGCGGAATGAGCAGTTCTTC
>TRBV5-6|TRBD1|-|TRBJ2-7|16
CASSFGSTGELDEQYF
TGTGCCAGCAGTTTCGGCTCGACAGGGGAATTGGACGAGCAGTACTTC
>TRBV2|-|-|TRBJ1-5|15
CASSDEGRGYQPQHF
TGTGCCAGCAGTGACGAAGGGAGGGGTTATCAGCCCCAGCATTTT
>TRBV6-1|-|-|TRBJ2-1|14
CASRGIEFYNEQFF
TGTGCCAGCAGAGGAATCGAGTTCTACAATGAGCAGTTCTTC
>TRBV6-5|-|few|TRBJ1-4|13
CASSYSSGGKLFF
TGTGCCAGCAGTTACTCGAGTGGGGGAAAACTGTTTTTT
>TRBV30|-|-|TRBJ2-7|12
CAWRQGINEQYF
TGTGCCTGGAGGCAGGGAATCAACGAGCAGTACTTC
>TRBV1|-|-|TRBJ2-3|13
CTTEVLATDTQYF
TGCACCACCGAGGTACTAGCCACAGATACGCAGTATTTT
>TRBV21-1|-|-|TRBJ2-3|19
CASSKWDIPRPGATDTQYF
TGTGCCAGCAGCAAATGGGATATCCCCCGGCCGGGGGCCACAGATACGCAGTATTTT
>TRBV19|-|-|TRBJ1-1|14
CASSMGSGITEAFF
TGTGCCAGTAGTATGGGTAGCGGGATCACTGAAGCTTTCTTT
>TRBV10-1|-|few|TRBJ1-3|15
CASSEKSSSGNTIYF
TGCGCCAGCAGTGAGAAGTCCAGCTCTGGAAACACCATATATTTT
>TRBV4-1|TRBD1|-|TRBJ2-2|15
CASSRDREQTGELFF
TGCGCCAGCAGCCGAGACAGGGAGCAGACCGGGGAGCTGTTTTTT
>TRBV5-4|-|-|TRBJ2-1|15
CASSLGLASYNEQFF
TGTGCCAGCAGCTTGGGGCTAGCGAGCTACAATGAGCAGTTCTTC
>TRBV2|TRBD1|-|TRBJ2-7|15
CASSELPGTGGEQYF
TGTGCCAGCAGTGAGTTACCCGGGACAGGGGGCGAGCAGTACTTC
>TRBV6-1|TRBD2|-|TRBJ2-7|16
CASSEVRGLPLYEQYF
TGTGCCAGCAGTGAAGTGAGGGGACTACCGCTCTACGAGCAGTACTTC
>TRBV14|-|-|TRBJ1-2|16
CASSPLGQDGSYGYTF
TGTGCCAGCAGCCCCCTGGGGCAGGACGGGAGCTATGGCTACACCTTC
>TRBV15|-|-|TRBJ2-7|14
CATSRDTEHFEQYF
TGTGCCACCAGCAGAGATACCGAGCATTTCGAGCAGTACTTC
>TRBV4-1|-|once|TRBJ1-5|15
CASSPREGSNQPQHF
TGCGCCAGCAGCCCCAGGGAAGGGTCAAATCAGCCCCAGCATTTT
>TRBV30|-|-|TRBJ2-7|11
CAWTNSYEQYF
TGTGCCTGGACTAATTCCTACGAGCAGTACTTC
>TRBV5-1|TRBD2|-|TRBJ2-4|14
CASKEREGKNIQYF
TGCGCCAGCAAGGAGCGGGAGGGCAAAAACATTCAGTACTTC
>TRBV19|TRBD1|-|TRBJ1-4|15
CASSAPGQGREKLFF
TGTGCCAGTAGCGCACCGGGACAGGGGCGTGAAAAACTGTTTTTT
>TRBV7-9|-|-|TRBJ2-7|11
CASSLADEQYF
TGTGCCAGCAGCTTAGCGGACGAGCAGTACTTC
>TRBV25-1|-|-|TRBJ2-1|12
CAGRDAYNEQFF
TGTGCCGGGCGGGACGCATACAATGAGCAGTTCTTC
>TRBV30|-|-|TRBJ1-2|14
CAWLDSSGRGGYTF
TGTGCCTGGTTGGACAGTTCGGGGCGAGGTGGCTACACCTTC
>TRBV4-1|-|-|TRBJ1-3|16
CASGRFEGNSGNTIYF
TGCGCCAGCGGCCGGTTTGAGGGAAACTCGGGAAACACCATATATTTT
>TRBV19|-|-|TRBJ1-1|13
CASSISKNTEAFF
TGTGCCAGTAGTATCTCCAAGAACACTGAAGCTTTCTTT
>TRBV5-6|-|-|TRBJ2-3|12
CASRGNRDTQYF
TGTGCCAGCAGGGGCAACAGAGATACGCAGTATTTT
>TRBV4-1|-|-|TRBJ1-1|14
CASSPKVGQFEAFF
TGCGCCAGCAGCCCCAAGGTGGGACAATTTGAAGCTTTCTTT
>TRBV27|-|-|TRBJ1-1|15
CASSGGALGNTEAFF
TGTGCCAGCAGTGGGGGGGCGTTGGGGAACACTGAAGCTTTCTTT
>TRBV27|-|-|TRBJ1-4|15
CASSLGGGFNEKLFF
TGTGCCAGCAGTTTGGGCGGCGGTTTTAATGAAAAACTGTTTTTT